This TCR beta chain was identified during a study of primary melanoma T cells and metastatic recurrence. Study in general: These T2 to T4 primary melanomas had thickness greater than 1 mm.

V gave up 0 bases and J gave up 5 bases, with 17 bases separating them. This CDR3 has 17 residues. Germline CDR1 GTSNPN, CDR2 SVGIG (reference sequence). Libraries were prepared by immunoSEQ multiplex PCR; TCRdb keeps only in-frame clonotypes and omits some of them. The data hold 900 to 1,300 clones, with 73% observed a single time. V and J are TRBV30 and TRBJ1-6; tentative D call: TRBD1 (5 bases). The sequenced sample consisted of melanoma tumor tissue. The clonotype originates from a human donor with melanoma. The CDR3 spells CAWSVGGGTDDNSPLHF. Here the CDR3 DNA reads TGTGCCTGGAGTGTTGGCGGAGGGACCGATGATAATTCACCCCTCCACTTT.